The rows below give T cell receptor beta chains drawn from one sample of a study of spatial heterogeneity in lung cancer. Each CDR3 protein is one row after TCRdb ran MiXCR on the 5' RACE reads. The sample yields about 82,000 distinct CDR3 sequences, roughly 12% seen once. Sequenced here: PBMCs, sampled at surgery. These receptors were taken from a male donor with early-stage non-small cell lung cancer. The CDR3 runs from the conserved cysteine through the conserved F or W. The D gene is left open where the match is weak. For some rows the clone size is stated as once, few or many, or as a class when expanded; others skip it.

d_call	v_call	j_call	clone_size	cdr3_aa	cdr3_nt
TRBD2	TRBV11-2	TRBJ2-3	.	CASSLGGTSVRTDTQYF	TGTGCCAGCAGCTTGGGAGGGACTAGCGTACGCACAGATACGCAGTATTTT
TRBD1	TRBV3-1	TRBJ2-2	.	CASSQKALTGGPSGELFF	TGTGCCAGCAGCCAAAAAGCCCTGACAGGGGGGCCGTCCGGGGAGCTGTTTTTT
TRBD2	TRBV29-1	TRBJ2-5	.	CSVAGLGETQYF	TGCAGCGTTGCTGGACTAGGAGAGACCCAGTACTTC
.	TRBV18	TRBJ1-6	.	CASSPAVMGNSPLHF	TGTGCCAGCTCGCCCGCCGTCATGGGTAATTCACCCCTCCACTTT
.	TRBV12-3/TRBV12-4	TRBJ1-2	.	CASSLTDYGYTF	TGTGCCAGCAGTTTGACGGACTATGGCTACACCTTC
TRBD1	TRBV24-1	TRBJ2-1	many	CATSDTGTASYNEQFF	TGTGCCACCAGTGACACCGGGACAGCCTCCTACAATGAGCAGTTCTTC
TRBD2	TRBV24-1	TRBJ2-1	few	CATSELAGDEQFF	TGTGCCACCAGTGAGTTAGCGGGAGATGAGCAGTTCTTC
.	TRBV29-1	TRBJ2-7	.	CSVEVGRREISNEQYF	TGCAGCGTTGAAGTCGGGCGGCGCGAAATCTCGAACGAGCAGTACTTC
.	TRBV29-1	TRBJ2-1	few	CSVVFSDNEQFF	TGCAGCGTTGTATTCTCGGACAATGAGCAGTTCTTC
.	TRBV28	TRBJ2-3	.	CASMAGTDTQYF	TGTGCCAGCATGGCGGGCACAGATACGCAGTATTTT
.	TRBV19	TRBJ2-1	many	CASSMDNRPSSYNEQFF	TGTGCCAGTAGTATGGATAACAGGCCAAGCTCCTACAATGAGCAGTTCTTC
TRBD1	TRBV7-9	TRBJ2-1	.	CASGTGTGAYNEQFF	TGTGCCAGCGGAACCGGGACAGGGGCCTACAATGAGCAGTTCTTC
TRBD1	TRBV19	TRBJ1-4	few	CASTGTGREKLFF	TGTGCCAGTACCGGGACAGGGCGAGAAAAACTGTTTTTT
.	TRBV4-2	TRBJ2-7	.	CASSQETTRVYEQYF	TGTGCCAGCAGCCAAGAAACCACGAGGGTCTACGAGCAGTACTTC
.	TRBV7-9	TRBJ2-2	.	CASSLAGTNTGELFF	TGTGCCAGCAGCTTAGCGGGCACGAACACCGGGGAGCTGTTTTTT
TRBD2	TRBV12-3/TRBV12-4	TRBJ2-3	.	CASRLAGTDTQYF	TGTGCCAGCAGACTAGCGGGCACAGATACGCAGTATTTT
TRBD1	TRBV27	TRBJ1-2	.	CASSPGTAANYGYTF	TGTGCCAGCAGTCCTGGGACAGCTGCTAACTATGGCTACACCTTC
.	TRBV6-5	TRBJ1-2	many	CASSYSIAGDYGYTF	TGTGCCAGCAGTTACTCGATCGCAGGAGACTATGGCTACACCTTC
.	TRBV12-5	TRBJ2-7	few	CASGWGAGVFYEQYF	TGTGCTAGTGGTTGGGGGGCAGGAGTTTTTTACGAGCAGTACTTC
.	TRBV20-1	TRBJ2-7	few	CSARDSAAYEQYF	TGCAGTGCTAGAGATTCGGCAGCCTACGAGCAGTACTTC
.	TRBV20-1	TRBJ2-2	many	CSARDPQGNTGELFF	TGCAGTGCTAGAGATCCCCAGGGTAACACCGGGGAGCTGTTTTTT
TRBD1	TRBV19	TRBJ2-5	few	CASSIYRGKETQYF	TGTGCCAGTAGTATATACAGGGGAAAGGAGACCCAGTACTTC
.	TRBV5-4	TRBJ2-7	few	CASSPPDNRPTGEQYF	TGTGCCAGCAGCCCACCCGACAACAGGCCTACGGGCGAGCAGTACTTC
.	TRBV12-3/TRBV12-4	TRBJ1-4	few	CASSLRVEKLFF	TGTGCCAGCAGTCTCAGGGTGGAAAAACTGTTTTTT
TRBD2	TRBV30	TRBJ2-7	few	CAWSASGGPYEQYF	TGTGCCTGGAGTGCCAGCGGGGGCCCCTACGAGCAGTACTTC
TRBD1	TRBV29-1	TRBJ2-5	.	CSVDYRGSRSQYF	TGCAGCGTTGACTACAGGGGGTCCCGATCGCAGTACTTC
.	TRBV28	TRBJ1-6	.	CASAGADHSPLHF	TGTGCCAGTGCCGGGGCGGACCATTCACCCCTCCACTTT
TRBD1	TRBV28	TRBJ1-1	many	CASSLVDRGNTEAFF	TGTGCCAGCAGTTTGGTGGACAGGGGCAACACTGAAGCTTTCTTT
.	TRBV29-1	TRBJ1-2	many	CSVDSVYNYGYTF	TGCAGCGTTGACTCAGTTTATAACTATGGCTACACCTTC
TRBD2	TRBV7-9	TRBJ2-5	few	CASSQRGETQYF	TGTGCCAGCAGTCAGCGGGGAGAGACCCAGTACTTC
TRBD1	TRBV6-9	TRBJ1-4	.	CASSRQGSGEKLFF	TGTGCCAGCAGTCGACAGGGTTCGGGAGAAAAACTGTTTTTT
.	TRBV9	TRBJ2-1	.	CASSVGAGANEQLF	.
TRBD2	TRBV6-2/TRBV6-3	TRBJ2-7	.	CASSQAGGPREQYF	TGTGCCAGCAGTCAGGCGGGAGGGCCGAGGGAGCAGTACTTC
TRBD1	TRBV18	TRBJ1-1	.	CASSPTDRGNTEAFF	TGTGCCAGCTCACCTACAGACAGGGGGAACACTGAAGCTTTCTTT
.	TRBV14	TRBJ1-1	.	CASSPRLAGAEAFF	TGTGCCAGCAGCCCCCGATTGGCAGGCGCTGAAGCTTTCTTT
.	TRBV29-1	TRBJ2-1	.	CSVARQGSYNEQFF	TGCAGCGTTGCAAGGCAGGGATCGTACAATGAGCAGTTCTTC
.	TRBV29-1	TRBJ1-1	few	CSARQAGDTEAFF	TGCAGCGCCAGACAGGCAGGGGACACTGAAGCTTTCTTT
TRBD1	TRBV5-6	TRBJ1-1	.	CASSFLETGGTEAFF	TGTGCCAGCAGCTTTCTCGAAACAGGGGGCACTGAAGCTTTCTTT
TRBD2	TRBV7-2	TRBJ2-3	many	CASSGGGVGFTDTQYF	TGTGCCAGCAGCGGTGGGGGGGTCGGTTTCACAGATACGCAGTATTTT
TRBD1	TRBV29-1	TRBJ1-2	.	CSVGAGDRGRKSGYTF	TGCAGCGTTGGGGCGGGGGACAGGGGGCGCAAAAGTGGCTACACCTTC
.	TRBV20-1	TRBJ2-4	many	CSAWGRATGKNIQYF	TGCAGTGCTTGGGGGCGAGCGACAGGCAAAAACATTCAGTACTTC
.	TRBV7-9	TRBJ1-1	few	CAAARAEAFF	TGTGCCGCGGCAAGGGCAGAAGCTTTCTTT
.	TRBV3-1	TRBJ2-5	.	CASSQDRVGAGETQYF	TGTGCCAGCAGCCAAGATAGAGTGGGGGCAGGTGAGACCCAGTACTTC
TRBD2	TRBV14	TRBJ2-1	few	CASSQLGLAGGGEQFF	TGTGCCAGCAGCCAACTGGGACTAGCGGGGGGCGGCGAGCAGTTCTTC
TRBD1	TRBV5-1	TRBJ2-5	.	CASSLTGDTGKTQYF	TGCGCCAGCAGCTTGACAGGGGACACCGGAAAGACCCAGTACTTC
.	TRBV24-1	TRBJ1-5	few	CATSEVEGQPQHF	TGTGCCACCAGTGAGGTTGAGGGACAGCCCCAGCATTTT
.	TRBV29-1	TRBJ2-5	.	CSVLIGEVETQYF	TGCAGCGTCCTCATAGGGGAGGTGGAGACCCAGTACTTC
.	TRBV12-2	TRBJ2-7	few	CASRSPSRLAVNEQYF	TGTGCAAGTCGCTCCCCCTCAAGACTAGCTGTAAACGAGCAGTACTTC
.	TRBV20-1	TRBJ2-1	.	CSAGDGPHALYNEQFF	TGCAGTGCCGGGGACGGACCGCACGCCCTCTACAATGAGCAGTTCTTC
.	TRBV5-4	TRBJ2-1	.	CASSFDPTLANEQFF	TGTGCCAGCAGCTTCGATCCCACCTTGGCCAATGAGCAGTTCTTC
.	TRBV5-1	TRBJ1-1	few	CASTSTGTLNTEAFF	TGCGCCAGCACCTCTACCGGGACATTGAACACTGAAGCTTTCTTT
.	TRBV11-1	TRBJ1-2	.	CASSSQYGGADGYTF	TGTGCCAGCAGCTCCCAGTACGGAGGCGCAGATGGCTACACCTTC
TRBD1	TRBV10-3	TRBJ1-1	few	CAIQSQGDTEAFF	TGTGCCATCCAATCACAGGGGGACACTGAAGCTTTCTTT
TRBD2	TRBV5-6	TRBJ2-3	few	CASKASGTDTQYF	TGTGCCAGCAAGGCTAGCGGGACAGATACGCAGTATTTT
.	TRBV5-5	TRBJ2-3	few	CASSFLVDSLRDTQYF	TGTGCCAGCAGCTTTTTAGTGGACAGCCTGAGAGATACGCAGTATTTT
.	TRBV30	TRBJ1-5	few	CAWSGSGPNQPQHF	TGTGCCTGGAGTGGCAGCGGACCCAATCAGCCCCAGCATTTT
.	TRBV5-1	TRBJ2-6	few	CASSLAVPGANVLTF	TGCGCCAGCAGCTTGGCAGTGCCTGGGGCCAACGTCCTGACTTTC
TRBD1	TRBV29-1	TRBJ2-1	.	CSIVTSGTGDNEQFF	TGCAGCATTGTGACTTCCGGGACAGGGGACAATGAGCAGTTCTTC
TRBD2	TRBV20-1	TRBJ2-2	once	CSAVGFQSGGANGELFF	TGCAGTGCCGTGGGTTTTCAGAGCGGGGGGGCCAACGGGGAGCTGTTTTTT
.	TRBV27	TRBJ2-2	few	CASSLNIRNTGELFF	TGTGCCAGCAGTTTAAATATTAGGAACACCGGGGAGCTGTTTTTT